Each of the 14 T cell receptor beta chains below was sequenced from the same sample in a study of cytotoxic CD8 clonotypes in ibrutinib-treated CLL. The data were produced by immunoSEQ multiplex PCR, yet TCRdb's version contains in-frame clones alone and is incomplete. Of some 100,000 clones detected, 58% appear once; the ten largest clones hold 37%. The sequencing here drew on PBMCs, taken after 24 months of ibrutinib treatment. These receptors originate from a human donor with chronic lymphocytic leukemia.

The V gene is TRBV5-1, the J gene TRBJ2-5, with D possibly matching TRBD2 (5 bases). The CDR3 extends over 14 amino acids. Germline loops: CDR1 SGHRS, CDR2 YFSETQ. V was clipped by 0 bases and J by 9 bases, with 15 bases between them. The chain's CDR3 is CASSLAEGRVAQYF. DNA for the CDR3: TGCGCCAGCAGCTTGGCAGAGGGAAGGGTGGCCCAGTACTTC.

The genes are TRBV14 and TRBJ2-6, with unresolved D. Per the germline V gene, CDR1 is SGHDN and CDR2 is FVKESK. Trimming took off 6 bases at V and 2 bases at J, with 14 bases between the two ends. The CDR3 spans 16 residues. CDR3 nucleotides: TGTGCCAGCAGTTCAGGTTTGGTTCCTGGGGCCAACGTCCTGACTTTC. Encoded protein: CASSSGLVPGANVLTF.

This clone appeared many times. The J gene is TRBJ1-2, the V gene TRBV6-1, with 7 bases aligning to TRBD1. J was trimmed by 8 bases and V by 2 bases; bases with no gene match: 2. The CDR3 consists of 12 residues. Germline assignment: CDR1 MNHNS and CDR2 SASEGT. This chain's CDR3 is CASSELGGGYTF. CDR3 coding DNA: TGTGCCAGCAGTGAACTAGGGGGCGGCTACACCTTC.

This clone came up a few times. The chain has TRBV6-1 and TRBJ1-1, with D maybe TRBD1 (6 bases). V was shortened by 3 bases and J by 2 bases, with 16 bases between the two germline ends. Germline CDR1 is MNHNS and CDR2 is SASEGT. The CDR3 runs to 16 residues. CDR3 DNA sequence: TGTGCCAGCAGTGACCCGGGAGGGGGGCCCAACACTGAAGCTTTCTTT. It yields the protein CASSDPGGGPNTEAFF.

Only a few counts were recorded for this clone. J is TRBJ1-2 and V is TRBV7-3, with a weak D call TRBD1 (6 bases). The CDR3 has 14 amino acids. Germline V gene sequence: CDR1 SGHTA, CDR2 FQGTGA. V was pared by 5 bases and J by 8 bases, with 18 bases between. CDR3 DNA: TGTGCCAGCAGCCCAACCGGGACAACACGCGGCTACACCTTC. The encoded protein is CASSPTGTTRGYTF.

This chain connects TRBV18 to TRBJ2-3; a weak D match, TRBD1 (7 bases). This CDR3 comprises 18 residues. V was clipped by 4 bases and J by 3 bases, with 23 bases between them. Per the germline V gene, CDR1 is KGHSH and CDR2 is LQKENI. The DNA of the CDR3 is TGTGCCAGCTCACTGCGGGGACAGACTTCCTTGGGGACAGATACGCAGTATTTT. It is translated as CASSLRGQTSLGTDTQYF.

The chain links TRBV7-8 to TRBJ2-5, with 7 bases identical to TRBD1. Looked up from germline, CDR1 is SGHVS and CDR2 is FQNEAQ. The CDR3 has 13 residues. The J segment lost 2 bases and the V segment lost 5 bases, leaving 2 bases of the junction unmatched. The CDR3 loop reads CASSRDRQETQYF. The DNA of the CDR3 is TGTGCCAGCAGCCGGGACAGACAAGAGACCCAGTACTTC. Together with reference TRBV7-8 and TRBJ2-5, the CDR3 gives the full variable domain: GAGVSQSPRYKVAKRGQDVALRCDPISGHVSLFWYQQALGQGPEFLTYFQNEAQLDKSGLPSDRFFAERPEGSVSTLKIQRTQQEDSAVYLCASSRDRQETQYFGPGTRLLVL.

The chain couples TRBV6-1 to TRBJ2-5, with D perhaps matching TRBD2 (6 bases). Germline-derived CDR1 and CDR2 are MNHNS and SASEGT. Trimming left V 3 bases short and J 7 bases short, with 15 bases between. The CDR3 is 14 amino acids. This CDR3 reads CASSDLLALGTQYF. The DNA of the CDR3 is TGTGCCAGCAGTGACTTACTAGCCCTTGGGACCCAGTACTTC.

The rearrangement uses TRBV27 and TRBJ2-3; TRBD2 matches 10 bases. Germline CDR1 reads MNHEY; CDR2 reads SMNVEV (reference sequence). The V segment lost 0 bases and the J segment 0 bases; nucleotides outside the gene matches: 6. The CDR3 totals 18 residues. The CDR3: CASSLSAGGRFSTDTQYF. The CDR3 DNA is TGTGCCAGCAGTTTATCAGCGGGGGGGCGATTTAGCACAGATACGCAGTATTTT.

This sequence joins TRBV5-6 and TRBJ2-1; possible D gene TRBD2, 5 bases. Germline CDR1 SGHDT, CDR2 YYEEEE. The ends were cut back, 0 bases at V and 1 base at J, with 5 bases in the middle. The CDR3 spans 14 residues. The CDR3: CASSLAGSYNEQFF. CDR3 coding DNA: TGTGCCAGCAGCTTGGCGGGGTCCTACAATGAGCAGTTCTTC.

This clone was counted only a few times. The rearrangement joins TRBV10-1 to TRBJ1-5, with D unclear. From germline, CDR1 is WNHNN and CDR2 SYGVQD (reference sequence). The CDR3 loop spans 9 amino acids. V dropped 10 bases and J dropped 6 bases, with 4 bases sitting between them. The DNA for the CDR3 is TGCGCCACCACTCAGCCCCAGCATTTT. It codes for CATTQPQHF.

CDR3 amino acids: CASSKYPHEQFF. DNA for the CDR3: TGTGCCAGTAGTAAATACCCACATGAGCAGTTCTTC. The genes are TRBV19 and TRBJ2-1; D is undetermined. The CDR3 contains 12 residues. V was trimmed by 4 bases and J by 8 bases, leaving 9 bases between them. Germline V gene data show CDR1 as LNHDA and CDR2 as SQIVND (reference sequence).

The genes are TRBV5-6 and TRBJ2-1; 10 bases map to TRBD1. The germline V gene encodes CDR1 SGHDT and CDR2 YYEEEE. CDR3 size: 13 residues. V shed 8 bases, J shed 7 bases, and the junction held 6 bases outside the gene matches. The CDR3 DNA sequence: TGTGCCAGTCACCGACAGGGGGCGAATGAGCAGTTCTTC. This encodes CASHRQGANEQFF.

This clone was detected once. V is TRBV7-2 and J is TRBJ2-7; D is possibly TRBD2 (6 bases). The CDR3 runs to 14 residues. V was clipped by 3 bases and J by 4 bases, with 13 bases between them. Germline-derived CDR1 and CDR2 are SGHTA and FQGNSA. CDR3 nucleotides: TGTGCCAGCAGCTTCGGTGGGGGGTCGTACGAGCAGTACTTC. Protein product: CASSFGGGSYEQYF.